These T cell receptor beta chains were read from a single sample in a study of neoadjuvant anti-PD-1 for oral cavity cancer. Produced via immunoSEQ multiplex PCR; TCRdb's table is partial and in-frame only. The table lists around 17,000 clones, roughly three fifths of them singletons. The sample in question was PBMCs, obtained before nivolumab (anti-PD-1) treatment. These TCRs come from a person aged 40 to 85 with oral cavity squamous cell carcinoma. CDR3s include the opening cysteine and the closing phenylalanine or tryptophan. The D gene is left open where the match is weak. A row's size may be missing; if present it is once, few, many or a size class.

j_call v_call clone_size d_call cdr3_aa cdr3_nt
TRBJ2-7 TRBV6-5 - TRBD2 CASSVAGDPNEQYF TGTGCCAGTTCCGTAGCGGGAGATCCCAACGAGCAGTACTTC
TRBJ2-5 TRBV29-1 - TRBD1 CSSGGGQGLKTQYF TGCAGCTCTGGAGGGGGACAGGGTTTGAAGACCCAGTACTTC
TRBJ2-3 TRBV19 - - CASAAQGGWTDTQYF TGTGCCAGCGCTGCCCAGGGGGGTTGGACAGATACGCAGTATTTT
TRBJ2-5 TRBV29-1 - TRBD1 CSVDRDSPQETQYF TGCAGCGTTGACCGGGACAGTCCACAAGAGACCCAGTACTTC
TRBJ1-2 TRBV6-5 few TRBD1 CASSSGQGARDTF TGTGCCAGCAGTTCGGGACAGGGGGCGCGGGACACCTTC
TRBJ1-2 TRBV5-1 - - CASSLGTGHSYGYTF TGCGCCAGCAGCTTGGGTACAGGCCACTCCTATGGCTACACCTTC
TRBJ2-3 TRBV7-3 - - CASSLNLPADTQYF TGTGCCAGCAGCTTAAACCTCCCGGCAGATACGCAGTATTTT
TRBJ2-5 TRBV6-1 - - CASSAMQETQYF TGTGCCAGCAGTGCAATGCAAGAGACCCAGTACTTC
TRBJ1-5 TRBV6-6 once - CASSYSGGNQPQHF TGTGCCAGCAGTTACTCCGGGGGCAATCAGCCCCAGCATTTT
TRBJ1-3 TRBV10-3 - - CAISESEGYRNTIYF TGTGCCATCAGTGAGTCGGAGGGTTACAGAAACACCATATATTTT
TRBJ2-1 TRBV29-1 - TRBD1 CSVGGEGASYNEQFF TGCAGCGTTGGGGGAGAGGGGGCTTCCTACAATGAGCAGTTCTTC
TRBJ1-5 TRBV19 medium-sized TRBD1 CASSIVPGQGFGDQPQHF TGTGCCAGTAGTATAGTACCGGGACAGGGGTTCGGGGATCAGCCCCAGCATTTT
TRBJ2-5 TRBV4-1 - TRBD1 CASSPGGWETQYF TGCGCCAGCAGTCCAGGGGGCTGGGAGACCCAGTACTTC
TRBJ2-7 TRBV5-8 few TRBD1 CASSWGQGRNYEQYF TGTGCCAGCAGCTGGGGACAGGGGAGAAACTACGAGCAGTACTTC
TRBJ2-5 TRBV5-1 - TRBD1 CASSPTGGLETQYF TGCGCCAGCAGCCCGACAGGGGGCTTGGAGACCCAGTACTTC
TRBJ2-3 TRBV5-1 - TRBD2 CASSWGRTSPSTDTQYF TGCGCCAGCAGCTGGGGGCGGACTAGCCCTAGCACAGATACGCAGTATTTT